What follows describes a single T cell receptor (beta chain). Its antigen is unknown. This sample was included in a study of identifying expanded T cells in peripheral blood. Whole-study findings and limits: Technical replicates showed 0.9 to 1.5 changed clones; two weeks 15 to 20; four weeks 19. Clone count variance between approximately two-week samples rose with total template count.

During the collection period, no donor immune events like infections were recorded. The protocol was immunoSEQ multiplex PCR, while the TCRdb copy is restricted to in-frame clones and leaves out a portion. Here the sample spans approximately 58,000 clones, roughly nine tenths being singletons. Per germline, CDR1 SGHTA and CDR2 FQGTGA. This CDR3 has 19 residues. J was trimmed by 2 bases and V by 6 bases; bases with no gene match: 14. Sample: blood. The clonotype comes from a person aged 18 to 75 in good health. The chain combines TRBV7-3 with TRBJ2-1; 12 positions match TRBD2. CDR3 protein: CASRPGTSGSYGAYNEQFF. CDR3 coding DNA: TGTGCCAGCAGACCCGGGACTAGCGGGTCCTACGGGGCCTACAATGAGCAGTTCTTC.